The 5 T cell receptor beta chains presented below share a single source sample, sequenced in a study of T cells in Graves' hyperthyroidism and ophthalmopathy. The source material, RNA transcripts, was used to amplify TCR beta CDR3 regions. First-round RT-PCR targeting the TCR CDR3 was performed with the HTBI primer set. TCRdb analysed the multiplex PCR reads with MiXCR anew, one entry per CDR3 protein. The sample holds under 750,000 distinct CDR3 sequences, 18% seen once. The sequenced sample was blood. The receptors come from a woman aged 45-59 years with Graves' hyperthyroidism that later progressed to Graves' ophthalmopathy.

This CDR3 is CASSEDRARDGYTF. CDR3 DNA: TGCGCCAGCAGTGAGGACAGGGCCCGCGATGGCTACACCTTC. The genes are TRBV10-2 and TRBJ1-2, with 7 bases matching TRBD1. Germline CDR1 reads WSHSY; CDR2 reads SAAADI. V lost 2 bases, J lost 6 bases, and 6 bases stayed unmatched. This CDR3 is built from 14 residues.

V usage is TRBV4-1 and J usage is TRBJ1-6; TRBD1 agrees at 7 bases. The V gene's germline CDR1 is MGHRA and CDR2 YSYEKL. The CDR3 sequence is 16 residues long. V dropped 0 bases and J dropped 6; count of bases not matched to a gene: 5. CDR3 sequence (DNA): TGCGCCAGCAGCCAAGACCCCGGGACAGTTAATTCACCCCTCCACTTT. Its translation is CASSQDPGTVNSPLHF.

In this sample, this clonotype turned up a few times. CDR3 coding DNA: TGTGCCAGCGGAAGTACAGGGAAAGGCGAGACCCAGTACTTC. Its protein is CASGSTGKGETQYF. This chain joins TRBV12-3 or TRBV12-4 and TRBJ2-5; TRBD1 might be the D (6 bases). V lost 8 bases to trimming and J lost 5 bases, with 18 bases between them. The CDR3 extends over 14 amino acids.

This chain connects TRBV10-3 to TRBJ2-1; 11 nucleotides agree with TRBD2. The germline CDR1 and CDR2 sequences are ENHRY and SYGVKD. V trimming: 3 bases; J trimming: 5 bases; junction bases outside the gene matches: 0. CDR3 length: 14 amino acids. The DNA of the CDR3 is TGTGCCATCAGTGAACTAGCGGGGGACAATGAGCAGTTCTTC. It yields the protein CAISELAGDNEQFF.

This clonotype has a count of ten or more. The V and J genes are TRBV2 and TRBJ2-1, with a tentative D call TRBD2 (6 bases). Germline V gene sequence: CDR1 SNHLY, CDR2 FYNNEI. The CDR3 consists of 14 residues. V dropped 3 bases and J dropped 5 bases, with 11 bases sitting between them. This chain's CDR3 is CASSELGLNNEQFF. DNA of the CDR3: TGTGCCAGCAGTGAGCTGGGACTTAACAATGAGCAGTTCTTC.